This TCR beta chain was observed in a study of CD8 T cells in ankylosing spondylitis. Findings of the study overall: Within ankylosing spondylitis blood, a TCR beta motif made up of under 10 highly homologous variants appeared to be characteristic. From matched ankylosing spondylitis synovial fluid, disease-linked clones were reportedly recovered at significantly enriched levels.

The CDR3 contains 14 residues. The ends were cut back, 4 bases at V and 8 bases at J, with 18 bases in the middle. CDR1 is SGDLS, CDR2 YYNGEE, per germline. There are many counts of this clonotype. Antigen specificity is unknown. One entry per CDR3 protein results from TCRdb running MiXCR on the 5' RACE reads. The data hold more than 5,500 distinct CDR3 sequences, with around 2.8% observed a single time. This TCR was recovered from a female donor with ankylosing spondylitis or in good health (not recorded which). The sample consisted of blood, either unsorted or a sorted T cell fraction (not recorded which). This chain connects TRBV9 to TRBJ1-2; D remains ambiguous. CDR3 region: CASSPIADQGGYTF. The CDR3 bases are TGTGCCAGCAGCCCCATCGCCGACCAAGGAGGCTACACCTTC.